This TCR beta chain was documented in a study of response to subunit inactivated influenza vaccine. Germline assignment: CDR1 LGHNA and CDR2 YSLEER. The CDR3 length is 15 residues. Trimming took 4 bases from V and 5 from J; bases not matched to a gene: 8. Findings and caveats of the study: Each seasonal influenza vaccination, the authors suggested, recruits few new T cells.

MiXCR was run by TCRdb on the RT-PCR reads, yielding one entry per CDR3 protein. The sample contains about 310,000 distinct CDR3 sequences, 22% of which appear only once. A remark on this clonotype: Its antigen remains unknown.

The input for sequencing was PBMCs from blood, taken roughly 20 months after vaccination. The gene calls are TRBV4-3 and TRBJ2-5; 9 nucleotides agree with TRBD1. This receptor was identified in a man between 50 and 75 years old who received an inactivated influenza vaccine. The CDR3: CASSRDRVEQETQYF. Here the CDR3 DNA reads TGCGCCAGCAGCCGGGACAGGGTTGAGCAGGAGACCCAGTACTTC.